The clone carrying this T cell receptor beta chain was seen more than once but under ten times. What it binds is not known. This clone may be a read error of a much larger clone one base away. The sample is drawn from a study of read filtering for tumor transcriptome and immune sequencing. Overall study context: Among patients, some 17 were male and more than 11 female, aged 47 to 80 (mean roughly 63). R-ISS stage counts were under 10 for I, approximately 16 for II, six or seven for III. TCR-mapped reads were about 3.5 to 11 million with IR-seq versus about 75 to 1,400 with RNA-seq. Study conclusions and caveats: IR-seq captured clonotypes deeper and more reliably than RNA-seq.

V was trimmed by 8 bases and J by 2 bases, leaving 10 bases between them. This CDR3 region has 13 residues. CDR1 is MNHEY, CDR2 SVGAGI, per germline. This library used approximately 370 ng RNA and molecular barcoded adaptors spanning alpha/delta and beta/gamma chains. One entry per CDR3 protein results from TCRdb running MiXCR on the reads. Counted here are some 38,000 distinct CDR3 sequences, roughly an eighth occurring once; the ten biggest clones make up less than 7%. The TCR comes from a donor at least 40 years old with multiple myeloma. The chain combines TRBV6-5 with TRBJ1-5; D uncertain. The sample comprised a population of CD138-negative cells sorted from bone marrow. The CDR3 region has the DNA TGTGCCAGCGCAAATAGCGGCAATCAGCCCCAGCATTTT. Its protein is CASANSGNQPQHF.